This entry concerns a single TCR beta chain. Antigen specificity is unknown. This specimen belongs to a study of T cell responses to AZD1222 COVID-19 vaccine. Clones were read by immunoSEQ multiplex PCR, and TCRdb kept only the in-frame ones, dropping some. The sample consists of fewer than 110,000 clones, about 90% of them appearing once. Pooling of second doses given at about 4 or about 12 weeks was done. General observations from the study: Repertoire samples came only from after the peak T cell response. Close to half of all spike-specific TCRs reportedly target regions of the variants that are unmutated. Clonal diversity may have been underestimated, and the donors were mostly white British, with more females than males.

The source of this sequence is an adult who received the AZD1222 COVID-19 vaccine. Sample: peripheral blood, taken 28 days after the second AZD1222 dose.

The CDR3 region has the DNA TGTGCCAGCAGTCGCCATGGCCACGAGCAGTACTTC. Its translation: CASSRHGHEQYF. The chain recombines TRBV12-3 or TRBV12-4 with TRBJ2-7; D call uncertain. This CDR3 is 12 amino acids long. Trimming removed 5 bases at V and 5 bases at J, with 10 bases between.